This T cell receptor beta chain was sequenced during a study of T cell changes during pregnancy in multiple sclerosis. TCRdb's copy holds only in-frame clones and misses some; the assay was immunoSEQ multiplex PCR. The table lists around 45,000 clones, 80% to 90% of them singletons. Germline V gene lookup returns CDR1 SNHLY and CDR2 FYNNEI. J gave up 6 bases and V 5 bases, and 3 bases lay outside the gene matches. The CDR3 covers 15 residues. This receptor was identified in a female donor with multiple sclerosis, enrolled in a pregnancy study. Sequencing was performed on CD8+ T cells from peripheral blood mononuclear cells, taken in the second trimester of pregnancy. The rearrangement joins TRBV2 to TRBJ2-1, with TRBD2 identical over 14 bases. In DNA, the CDR3 is TGTGCCAGCAGTACGACTAGCGGGGGGGCCAATGAGCAGTTCTTC. This codes for CASSTTSGGANEQFF.